This is a list of T cell receptor beta chains from one sample in a study of T cell responses to AZD1222 COVID-19 vaccine. This table comes from immunoSEQ multiplex PCR, and its TCRdb copy is limited to in-frame clones, with some not included. The data contain 95,000 to 150,000 clones, about 89% of them singletons. Source: peripheral blood, taken on day 0 of AZD1222 vaccination. The receptor source for this set is an adult in good health. Both conserved end residues are part of each CDR3. The order of the fields is J gene, V gene, clone size, D gene, CDR3 DNA, CDR3 protein. The D gene is left open where the match is weak. Where a row states a size, it is once, few, many or the class of an expanded clone; other rows omit it.

TRBJ1-3,TRBV18,.,.,TGTGCCAGCTCACCAGTTGAGGGAAGCTCTGGAAACACCATATATTTT,CASSPVEGSSGNTIYF
TRBJ2-1,TRBV9,.,TRBD2,TGTGCCAGCAGCGCCGGGACTAGCGGGAGGCCCCTCTCCTACAATGAGCAGTTCTTC,CASSAGTSGRPLSYNEQFF
TRBJ1-2,TRBV19,once,.,TGTGCCAGTAGTATTAATGGGAGAGGAACACGAGGCTACACCTTC,CASSINGRGTRGYTF
TRBJ2-3,TRBV29-1,.,TRBD1,TGCAGCGTTTCGGGACAGCTAATAGTCACTAGCACAGATACGCAGTATTTT,CSVSGQLIVTSTDTQYF
TRBJ1-6,TRBV7-3,.,.,TGTGCCAGCAGCTCCGACTATAATTCACCCCTCCACTTT,CASSSDYNSPLHF
TRBJ1-5,TRBV7-2,.,.,TGTGCCAGCAGCTTGACCGGGACTTCTCGGCCCCAGCATTTT,CASSLTGTSRPQHF
TRBJ2-7,TRBV5-1,.,.,TGCGCCAGCAGCTTAGGCGGGACGGGTTCCTACGAGCAGTACTTC,CASSLGGTGSYEQYF
TRBJ2-5,TRBV6-2/TRBV6-3,few,TRBD1,TGTGCCAGCAGCAGGACAGGGGAGGGGACCCAGTACTTC,CASSRTGEGTQYF
TRBJ1-3,TRBV5-6,.,.,TGTGCCAGCAGCTTTGGGGACTACTCTGGAAACACCATATATTTT,CASSFGDYSGNTIYF
TRBJ2-5,TRBV6-4,.,TRBD1,TGTGCCAGCAGTGTGGGACAGAGAGAGACCCAGTACTTC,CASSVGQRETQYF
TRBJ1-5,TRBV19,.,.,TGTGCCAGTAGTACCCCAAAAAATCAGCCCCAGCATTTT,CASSTPKNQPQHF
TRBJ1-5,TRBV6-5,once,TRBD1,TGTGCCAGCAGCCCCAGTACAGGGGCCGATCAGCCCCAGCATTTT,CASSPSTGADQPQHF
TRBJ2-7,TRBV7-9,few,TRBD1,TGTGCCAGCAGCCCGTTGGGACAGGGGTACGAGCAGTACTTC,CASSPLGQGYEQYF
TRBJ1-5,TRBV10-3,.,.,TGTGCCACCCGGGGCCTAAGCAATCAGCCCCAGCATTTT,CATRGLSNQPQHF
TRBJ1-2,TRBV24-1,.,TRBD1,TGTGCCACCAGTGATTTGACAGGGGATGGCTACACCTTC,CATSDLTGDGYTF
TRBJ1-1,TRBV18,.,TRBD1,TGTGCCAGCTCACCTACCGCAGGGGGCGAGACTGAAGCTTTCTTT,CASSPTAGGETEAFF
TRBJ1-6,TRBV5-1,.,.,TGCGCCAGCAGCGACCAGGGGAGCTCCTATAATTCACCCCTCCACTTT,CASSDQGSSYNSPLHF
TRBJ1-4,TRBV4-1,.,.,TGCGCCAGCAGCCAAGAGGACCGAAAACTGTTTTTT,CASSQEDRKLFF
TRBJ2-1,TRBV5-1,.,TRBD1,TGCGCCAGCAGCACGGACAGGAATGAGCAGTTCTTC,CASSTDRNEQFF
TRBJ1-6,TRBV24-1,.,.,TGTGCCACCAGTGCCTTGGACAGTTTTTATAATTCACCCCTCCACTTT,CATSALDSFYNSPLHF
TRBJ1-5,TRBV27,.,TRBD1,TGTGCCAGCAGTAGACAGGGACCAAGCAATCAGCCCCAGCATTTT,CASSRQGPSNQPQHF
TRBJ2-1,TRBV5-1,.,TRBD1,TGCGCCAGCAGCTTGGCGGGACAGGGGGCAGGCAATGAGCAGTTCTTC,CASSLAGQGAGNEQFF
TRBJ2-5,TRBV24-1,.,.,TGTGCCACCAGTGAGCCGGGGTTAGAGACCCAGTACTTC,CATSEPGLETQYF
TRBJ2-2,TRBV7-3,.,.,TGTGCCAGCAGCCGGAGAGGGCTGAACACCGGGGAGCTGTTTTTT,CASSRRGLNTGELFF
TRBJ2-1,TRBV4-1,.,TRBD2,TGCGCCAGCAGCCAAGAGCGGGGGTCGGGAGGCGGGAGGGGGTCCCACAATGAGCAGTTCTTC,CASSQERGSGGGRGSHNEQFF
TRBJ2-2,TRBV11-2,.,.,TGTGCCAGCAGCTTAGAGGGTCACGGGGAGCTGTTTTTT,CASSLEGHGELFF
TRBJ1-6,TRBV28,.,.,TGTGCCAGCATCGGCTCCCTGGGGAATTCACCCCTCCACTTT,CASIGSLGNSPLHF
TRBJ1-1,TRBV6-5,medium-sized,.,TGTGCCAGCACCACCTACTTGACAGAGAACACTGAAGCTTTCTTT,CASTTYLTENTEAFF
TRBJ2-1,TRBV18,.,.,TGTGCCAGCTCACCAAGTTTTGTTCAGGGATACGGTGAGCAGTTCTTC,CASSPSFVQGYGEQFF
TRBJ2-3,TRBV5-1,once,.,TGCGCCAGCAGTACGGCGGGCGGCACAGATACGCAGTATTTT,CASSTAGGTDTQYF
TRBJ2-2,TRBV6-4,.,.,TGTGCCAGCAGTGAAGAAGGGAGTACGACCGGGGAGCTGTTTTTT,CASSEEGSTTGELFF
TRBJ2-2,TRBV11-3,.,.,TGTGCCAGCAGCGTCGACTTATTCCGAGCTGTCGGGGAGCTGTTTTTT,CASSVDLFRAVGELFF
TRBJ1-5,TRBV10-3,.,.,TGTGCCATCAGTGACTCCGGACAGTATAGCAATCAGCCCCAGCATTTT,CAISDSGQYSNQPQHF
TRBJ2-1,TRBV5-4,.,TRBD2,TGTGCCAGCAGCTTGGTCGTAGCGGGCAATGAGCAGTTCTTC,CASSLVVAGNEQFF
TRBJ1-2,TRBV3-1/TRBV3-2,.,TRBD1,TGTGCCAGCAGCCAGGGACAGGGGGCGGGAGGCTACACCTTC,CASSQGQGAGGYTF
TRBJ1-2,TRBV30,.,.,TGTGCCTGGCACCGCAGGGGAGCTAGCTACACCTTC,CAWHRRGASYTF
TRBJ1-4,TRBV5-1,.,TRBD1,TGCGCCAGCAGCCCATCGGGACAGGTGAATGAAAAACTGTTTTTT,CASSPSGQVNEKLFF
TRBJ1-4,TRBV9,.,TRBD1,TGTGCCAGCAGCTTTGGACAGGTTAATGAAAAACTGTTTTTT,CASSFGQVNEKLFF